These T cell receptor beta chains were read from a single sample in a study of cytomegalovirus exposure and HLA in healthy donors. The protocol was immunoSEQ multiplex PCR, while the TCRdb copy is restricted to in-frame clones and leaves out a portion. Found here are about 170,000 clones, around 77% of them singletons; the top ten hold 2.5% to 4%. The material sequenced was PBMCs. The receptor set was obtained from a female donor in good health and CMV-seronegative. Each CDR3 is given with its conserved first and last residue. D genes are given only for firm matches. Not every row has a clone size; where given, it reads once, few, many or a size class.

cdr3_aa | cdr3_nt | clone_size | v_call | cdr3_length | d_call | j_call
CASSIPRGGTDTQYF | TGTGCCAGTAGTATCCCTCGCGGGGGCACAGATACGCAGTATTTT | - | TRBV19 | 15 | - | TRBJ2-3
CASSPSYGYTF | TGTGCCAGCAGCCCCAGCTATGGCTACACCTTC | - | TRBV7-2 | 11 | - | TRBJ1-2
CASSQGQDGYTF | TGTGCCAGCTCACAGGGACAGGACGGCTACACCTTC | - | TRBV18 | 12 | TRBD1 | TRBJ1-2
CASSLREVAYEQYF | TGTGCCAGCAGTCTTCGGGAGGTTGCCTACGAGCAGTACTTC | - | TRBV7-9 | 14 | TRBD2 | TRBJ2-7
CASSSIGLAGGYEQYF | TGTGCCAGCAGCTCAATCGGACTAGCGGGAGGCTACGAGCAGTACTTC | - | TRBV11-3 | 16 | TRBD2 | TRBJ2-7
CASSDGQGARETQYF | TGTGCCAGCAGTGACGGCCAGGGGGCGAGAGAGACCCAGTACTTC | - | TRBV6-1 | 15 | TRBD1 | TRBJ2-5
CASSETRTGASGYTF | TGCGCCAGCAGTGAGACCCGGACAGGGGCATCGGGCTACACCTTC | - | TRBV10-2 | 15 | TRBD1 | TRBJ1-2
CASSAEGADVYEQYF | TGCGCCAGCAGCGCCGAAGGAGCGGATGTCTACGAGCAGTACTTC | - | TRBV4-3 | 15 | - | TRBJ2-7
CASSLGGILAGETQYF | TGTGCCAGCAGCTTAGGCGGAATTTTAGCTGGAGAGACCCAGTACTTC | few | TRBV11-2 | 16 | - | TRBJ2-5
CASTTGGLAGTNEQFF | TGCGCCAGCACCACCGGAGGACTAGCGGGGACCAATGAGCAGTTCTTC | - | TRBV5-1 | 16 | TRBD2 | TRBJ2-1
CASSTTRDRRREQYF | TGTGCCAGTAGTACTACCCGGGACAGGCGTCGGGAGCAGTACTTC | - | TRBV19 | 15 | TRBD1 | TRBJ2-7
CASSQDWTSGEGDTQYF | TGTGCCAGCAGCCAAGACTGGACTAGCGGGGAAGGAGATACGCAGTATTTT | - | TRBV7-3 | 17 | TRBD2 | TRBJ2-3
CASSDQAGGTYNEQFF | TGTGCCAGCAGTGATCAGGCGGGAGGCACGTACAATGAGCAGTTCTTC | - | TRBV6-4 | 16 | TRBD2 | TRBJ2-1
CASSLSSGGRETQYF | TGCGCCAGCAGCTTGAGTTCAGGGGGCCGAGAGACCCAGTACTTC | few | TRBV5-1 | 15 | TRBD1 | TRBJ2-5
CASSLRGPYGYTF | TGTGCCAGCAGTTTAAGGGGTCCCTATGGCTACACCTTC | few | TRBV28 | 13 | - | TRBJ1-2
CASRPYNSGNSGNTIYF | TGTGCCAGTAGACCCTACAATTCAGGGAACTCTGGAAACACCATATATTTT | - | TRBV19 | 17 | - | TRBJ1-3
CSARANYGYTF | TGCAGTGCTAGAGCAAACTATGGCTACACCTTC | - | TRBV20-1 | 11 | - | TRBJ1-2
CASLTGPSETQYF | TGTGCCAGCTTGACAGGGCCCTCAGAGACCCAGTACTTC | - | TRBV6-1 | 13 | TRBD1 | TRBJ2-5
CATIRVAGMAGELFF | TGTGCCACCATAAGAGTAGCGGGAATGGCCGGGGAGCTGTTTTTT | - | TRBV19 | 15 | TRBD2 | TRBJ2-2
CASTKGADTEAFF | TGTGCCAGCACAAAGGGGGCGGACACTGAAGCTTTCTTT | - | TRBV28 | 13 | TRBD1 | TRBJ1-1
CASSQDSGTINEQFF | TGCGCCAGCAGCCAGGACTCCGGGACTATCAATGAGCAGTTCTTC | few | TRBV4-1 | 15 | TRBD2 | TRBJ2-1
CASSWAGGSYNEQFF | TGTGCCAGCAGTTGGGCAGGGGGGTCTTACAATGAGCAGTTCTTC | - | TRBV28 | 15 | - | TRBJ2-1
CSVRGQGNQETQYF | TGCAGCGTGCGCGGACAGGGGAACCAAGAGACCCAGTACTTC | few | TRBV29-1 | 14 | TRBD1 | TRBJ2-5
CASTRDRGIGTGELFF | TGTGCCAGCACCCGGGACAGGGGGATAGGAACCGGGGAGCTGTTTTTT | - | TRBV28 | 16 | TRBD1 | TRBJ2-2
CASSLGPAGEENYGYTF | TGTGCCAGCAGCTTAGGGCCCGCCGGGGAGGAGAACTATGGCTACACCTTC | - | TRBV11-2 | 17 | - | TRBJ1-2
CSVAFTDDSNQPQHF | TGCAGCGTTGCCTTCACAGACGATAGCAATCAGCCCCAGCATTTT | - | TRBV29-1 | 15 | - | TRBJ1-5
CASSSTVLYGYTF | TGTGCCAGCAGCTCGACAGTTCTTTATGGCTACACCTTC | - | TRBV7-9 | 13 | - | TRBJ1-2
CASSQGGLAAYEQYF | TGCGCCAGCAGCCAAGGGGGACTAGCGGCCTACGAGCAGTACTTC | once | TRBV4-1 | 15 | TRBD2 | TRBJ2-7
CSASMNQPQHF | TGCAGTGCTAGTATGAATCAGCCCCAGCATTTT | - | TRBV20-1 | 11 | - | TRBJ1-5
CASRLGLERSEQYF | TGTGCCAGCAGGCTGGGACTAGAACGATCCGAGCAGTACTTC | - | TRBV2 | 14 | TRBD2 | TRBJ2-7
CASSAGTSGGFEQYF | TGTGCCAGCAGTGCAGGGACTAGCGGGGGGTTCGAGCAGTACTTC | few | TRBV9 | 15 | TRBD2 | TRBJ2-7
CASSLNRGLASPLHF | TGTGCCAGCAGCTTAAACAGGGGTCTGGCGTCACCCCTCCACTTT | - | TRBV7-2 | 15 | TRBD1 | TRBJ1-6
CASSYGDRADSPLHF | TGTGCCAGCAGTTACGGGGACAGGGCCGATTCACCCCTCCACTTT | - | TRBV6-5 | 15 | TRBD1 | TRBJ1-6
CASSLGLANTGELFF | TGTGCCAGCAGCCTAGGACTGGCGAACACCGGGGAGCTGTTTTTT | - | TRBV5-4 | 15 | - | TRBJ2-2
CASTPGGPTYEQYF | TGTGCCAGCACCCCGGGGGGGCCAACCTACGAGCAGTACTTC | few | TRBV27 | 14 | TRBD2 | TRBJ2-7
CASSPRTGGNRNTGELFF | TGCGCCAGCAGCCCCCGGACAGGGGGCAATAGGAACACCGGGGAGCTGTTTTTT | - | TRBV5-1 | 18 | TRBD1 | TRBJ2-2
CASSTEKGSHTEAFF | TGTGCCAGCAGCACCGAAAAGGGGTCGCACACTGAAGCTTTCTTT | - | TRBV21-1 | 15 | - | TRBJ1-1
CASSQEFPGGTGELFF | TGCGCCAGCAGCCAAGAATTCCCGGGGGGCACCGGGGAGCTGTTTTTT | - | TRBV4-1 | 16 | TRBD2 | TRBJ2-2
CASVGGSYNSPLHF | TGTGCCAGCGTCGGTGGCTCCTATAATTCACCCCTCCACTTT | few | TRBV28 | 14 | - | TRBJ1-6
CASSYGQGAYYGYTF | TGTGCCAGCAGTTACGGGCAGGGGGCATACTATGGCTACACCTTC | - | TRBV6-6 | 15 | TRBD1 | TRBJ1-2
CASSYSGQGATEETFF | TGTGCCAGCAGTTACTCGGGACAGGGGGCGACTGAAGAGACTTTCTTT | - | TRBV6-6 | 16 | TRBD1 | TRBJ1-1
CASSPTAYEQYF | TGTGCCAGCAGTCCGACAGCGTACGAGCAGTACTTC | - | TRBV2 | 12 | - | TRBJ2-7
CASSDGLASYNEQFF | TGTGCCAGCAGCGATGGACTAGCGAGTTACAATGAGCAGTTCTTC | - | TRBV9 | 15 | TRBD2 | TRBJ2-1
CASSAGVNGETQYF | TGTGCCAGCAGCGCAGGGGTCAACGGGGAGACCCAGTACTTC | - | TRBV11-2 | 14 | - | TRBJ2-5
CASSQQVSLAGSKDTQYF | TGTGCCAGCAGCCAACAGGTCTCCCTAGCGGGATCGAAAGATACGCAGTATTTT | once | TRBV21-1 | 18 | - | TRBJ2-3
CASSPDVAGEYEQYF | TGCGCCAGCAGCCCTGACGTAGCGGGAGAATACGAGCAGTACTTC | - | TRBV4-1 | 15 | TRBD2 | TRBJ2-7
CASTGASYEQYF | TGTGCCAGCACAGGCGCTTCCTACGAGCAGTACTTC | - | TRBV6-6 | 12 | - | TRBJ2-7
CASSLEGRVGSPLHF | TGCGCCAGCAGCTTGGAGGGCAGGGTCGGCTCACCCCTCCACTTT | - | TRBV5-1 | 15 | - | TRBJ1-6
CASSRWEGGEQYF | TGTGCCAGCAGTCGCTGGGAGGGTGGCGAGCAGTACTTC | few | TRBV5-4 | 13 | TRBD2 | TRBJ2-7
CASRLAGHEQYF | TGCGCCAGCAGGCTAGCGGGACACGAGCAGTACTTC | - | TRBV10-1 | 12 | TRBD2 | TRBJ2-7
CASSRSYTGGAGQTLNEQFF | TGTGCCAGCTCACGGAGTTATACAGGGGGCGCGGGCCAAACTTTAAATGAGCAGTTCTTC | - | TRBV18 | 20 | TRBD1 | TRBJ2-1
CASSLSRAGEETQYF | TGTGCCAGCAGCTTGAGTCGGGCAGGGGAAGAGACCCAGTACTTC | - | TRBV5-6 | 15 | - | TRBJ2-5
CASSPSGRGATGELFF | TGTGCCAGCAGCCCATCCGGCCGTGGGGCTACCGGGGAGCTGTTTTTT | - | TRBV7-3 | 16 | - | TRBJ2-2